The 20 T cell receptor beta chains listed next were all sequenced from one sample in a study of blood T cell repertoires in COVID-19. Sequencing used immunoSEQ multiplex PCR; TCRdb keeps in-frame clones, though not all of them. The table has under 100,000 clones, roughly 90% seen once. The sample comprised peripheral blood. The receptors originated from a woman in her 70s with acute or convalescent COVID-19.

The rearrangement links TRBV27 to TRBJ1-1; D not certain. CDR1 is MNHEY and CDR2 is SMNVEV in the germline V gene (reference sequence). This CDR3 spans 13 amino acids. Trimming shortened V by 6 bases and J by 1 base, and 9 bases separated the two germline ends. CDR3 sequence: CASSPVGNTEAFF. As DNA, the CDR3 is TGTGCCAGCAGCCCCGTCGGGAACACTGAAGCTTTCTTT.

Comments on this clone: Additional DNA sequences in this sample encode the identical CDR3. This chain joins TRBV18 and TRBJ1-1; D is undetermined. Germline lookup yields CDR1 KGHSH and CDR2 LQKENI. V was trimmed by 3 bases and J by 1 base, leaving 6 bases between them. This CDR3 is 13 amino acids long. This chain's CDR3 is CASSPGQNTEAFF. As DNA, the CDR3 is TGTGCCAGCTCACCGGGCCAGAACACTGAAGCTTTCTTT.

The V call is TRBV19, the J call TRBJ2-4, with TRBD2 identical over 11 bases. The germline CDR1 and CDR2 sequences are LNHDA and SQIVND (reference sequence). J lost 2 bases, V lost 5 bases, and 5 bases had no gene match. This CDR3 has 16 residues. DNA of the CDR3: TGTGCCAGTAGTTCAAGACTAGCGGGAACCAAAAACATTCAGTACTTC. This translates into CASSSRLAGTKNIQYF.

The chain combines TRBV25-1 with TRBJ2-5; D gene ambiguous. V was shortened by 5 bases and J by 2 bases, with 9 bases between the two germline ends. The CDR3 has 13 residues. CDR1 is MGHDK, CDR2 SYGVNS, per germline. The CDR3 DNA is TGTGCCAGCAGTCCTCAGATTCAAGAGACCCAGTACTTC. It codes for CASSPQIQETQYF.

The CDR3 DNA is TGTGCCAGCAGCTTGGATGGCAGCGCCTCTGGAAACACCATATATTTT. This sequence encodes CASSLDGSASGNTIYF. The rearrangement uses TRBV5-8 and TRBJ1-3; no clear D gene. V was pared by 0 bases and J by 0 bases, with 10 bases between. This CDR3 is built from 16 residues. Germline V lookup: CDR1 SGHTS, CDR2 YDEGEE.

The V call is TRBV5-1, the J call TRBJ2-2, with a tentative D call TRBD2 (5 bases). This CDR3 contains 14 residues. V lost 7 bases to trimming and J lost 5 bases, with 15 bases between them. CDR1 and CDR2 (germline): SGHRS, YFSETQ. The CDR3 DNA reads as TGCGCCAGCGCCGGCGGGCCTGATACCGGGGAGCTGTTTTTT. Translating gives CASAGGPDTGELFF.

The chain employs TRBV2 and TRBJ2-7; 7 bases align to TRBD1. J was trimmed by 2 bases and V by 6 bases; bases with no gene match: 7. This CDR3 region has 14 residues. Germline V gene lookup returns CDR1 SNHLY and CDR2 FYNNEI. CDR3 residues: CASRIGTATYEQYF. The CDR3 nucleotides are TGTGCCAGCAGGATCGGGACAGCGACCTACGAGCAGTACTTC.

The rearrangement uses TRBV28 and TRBJ1-2, with TRBD1 as a possible D gene (5 bases). The germline V gene encodes CDR1 MDHEN and CDR2 SYDVKM. The CDR3 totals 12 residues. V lost 5 bases and J 4 bases, leaving 8 bases between the germline ends. The CDR3: CASSRQPYGYTF. CDR3 nucleotide sequence: TGTGCCAGCAGTCGACAGCCCTATGGCTACACCTTC.

The V call is TRBV28, the J call TRBJ2-7, with 12 bases lining up with TRBD2. Trimming at V came to 6 bases and at J to 4 bases, leaving 7 bases not matched to a gene. The CDR3 is 15 residues long. Germline V CDR1 and CDR2: MDHEN, SYDVKM. The CDR3 DNA reads as TGTGCCAGCAGCCAGACTAGCGGGAGAATTTACGAGCAGTACTTC. This gives the protein CASSQTSGRIYEQYF.

V is TRBV19 and J is TRBJ2-7; 12 bases are a match to TRBD2. The CDR3 is made up of 16 amino acids. Germline V lookup: CDR1 LNHDA, CDR2 SQIVND (reference sequence). V shed 4 bases and J 5 bases; nucleotides not matched to a gene: 9. Here the CDR3 reads CASSKNLLAGGDEQYF. For the CDR3, the DNA is TGTGCCAGTAGTAAAAACTTACTAGCGGGAGGCGACGAGCAGTACTTC.

J is TRBJ1-2 and V is TRBV6-5, with 8 bases matching TRBD1. Germline CDR1 reads MNHEY; CDR2 reads SVGAGI. The length of the CDR3 is 14 residues. With 7 bases clipped from V and 5 bases from J, the junction kept 9 bases outside the gene matches. The CDR3 region has the DNA TGTGCCAGCACCCCGACAGGGGAGGCGTATGGCTACACCTTC. Translated: CASTPTGEAYGYTF.

This sequence joins TRBV6-5 and TRBJ1-5; the match to TRBD1 covers 9 bases. Germline CDR1 and CDR2: MNHEY and SVGAGI. CDR3 size: 13 residues. J lost 3 bases, V lost 8 bases, and 2 bases had no gene match. The CDR3 DNA sequence: TGTGCCAGCCGGGACAGGGACAATCAGCCCCAGCATTTT. Translating gives CASRDRDNQPQHF.

The rearrangement uses TRBV11-2 and TRBJ2-2, with 10 bases fitting TRBD2. With V trimmed by 2 bases and J by 1 base, 7 bases remained unmatched. This CDR3 has 18 residues. In germline, CDR1 is SGHAT, CDR2 FQNNGV. This CDR3 is CASSLRVSGGLNTGELFF. In nucleotides, the CDR3 is TGTGCCAGCAGCTTAAGGGTTAGCGGGGGGCTGAACACCGGGGAGCTGTTTTTT. The full variable domain, rest sourced from reference TRBV11-2 and TRBJ2-2, is EAGVAQSPRYKIIEKRQSVAFWCNPISGHATLYWYQQILGQGPKLLIQFQNNGVVDDSQLPKDRFSAERLKGVDSTLKIQPAKLEDSAVYLCASSLRVSGGLNTGELFFGEGSRLTVL.

This rearrangement joins TRBV5-1 to TRBJ2-1; 12 nucleotides line up with TRBD2. This CDR3 region has 15 residues. V lost 2 bases to trimming and J lost 7 bases; unmatched junction nucleotides: 4. Germline V gives CDR1 SGHRS, CDR2 YFSETQ. The CDR3, as DNA: TGCGCCAGCAGCTTTCTAGCGGGAGGGGGAAATGAGCAGTTCTTC. Its protein is CASSFLAGGGNEQFF.

This clone was found once. V is TRBV6-5 and J is TRBJ1-2, with D tentatively TRBD1 (5 bases). The germline V gene has CDR1 MNHEY and CDR2 SVGAGI. V was clipped by 6 bases and J by 6 bases, with 20 bases between them. This CDR3 has 15 residues. The CDR3 region has the DNA TGTGCCAGCAGACATGCAGCGGGAGGGACGCATGGCTACACCTTC. Residues: CASRHAAGGTHGYTF.

The chain is built from TRBV7-8 and TRBJ2-5; a weak D match, TRBD1 (7 bases). The germline CDR1 and CDR2 sequences are SGHVS and FQNEAQ. V lost 5 bases, J lost 8 bases, and 18 bases lay in between. The CDR3 sequence is 14 residues long. This CDR3 is CASSPGDSKRTQYF. CDR3 DNA sequence: TGTGCCAGCAGCCCGGGGGACAGCAAGAGAACCCAGTACTTC.

The gene calls are TRBV20-1 and TRBJ2-5; 11 bases map to TRBD2. The CDR3 totals 20 residues. V shed 3 bases and J 1 base; nucleotides not matched to a gene: 19. Per the germline V gene, CDR1 is DFQATT and CDR2 is SNEGSKA (reference sequence). The CDR3 here is CSASLSGRLAGWPRQETQYF. DNA for the CDR3: TGCAGTGCTAGTCTGTCTGGGAGACTAGCGGGATGGCCCCGCCAAGAGACCCAGTACTTC.

V gene TRBV6-2 or TRBV6-3 combines with J gene TRBJ1-1; D unresolved. Germline-derived CDR1 and CDR2 are MNHEY and SVGEGT. V lost 7 bases, J lost 1 base, and 13 bases lay in between. The CDR3 runs to 14 residues. This CDR3 reads CASIPIAKNTEAFF. The CDR3 DNA reads as TGTGCCAGCATCCCTATCGCGAAGAACACTGAAGCTTTCTTT.

The J gene is TRBJ1-1, the V gene TRBV19; TRBD1 matches 8 bases. V shed 5 bases, J shed 6 bases, and the junction held 11 bases outside the gene matches. Germline lookup yields CDR1 LNHDA and CDR2 SQIVND (reference sequence). This CDR3 spans 15 amino acids. For the CDR3, the DNA is TGTGCCAGTAGTGAACGACAGGGGCCTAATCCTGAAGCTTTCTTT. Protein sequence: CASSERQGPNPEAFF.

The V gene is TRBV10-3, the J gene TRBJ1-2; D possibly corresponds to TRBD1 (5 bases). CDR3 length equals 13 residues. In germline, CDR1 is ENHRY, CDR2 SYGVKD. The V end was cut by 6 bases, the J end by 4 bases, with 12 bases between. The CDR3 region has the DNA TGTGCCATCAGCGGGGGGGGTAGCTATGGCTACACCTTC. It codes for CAISGGGSYGYTF.